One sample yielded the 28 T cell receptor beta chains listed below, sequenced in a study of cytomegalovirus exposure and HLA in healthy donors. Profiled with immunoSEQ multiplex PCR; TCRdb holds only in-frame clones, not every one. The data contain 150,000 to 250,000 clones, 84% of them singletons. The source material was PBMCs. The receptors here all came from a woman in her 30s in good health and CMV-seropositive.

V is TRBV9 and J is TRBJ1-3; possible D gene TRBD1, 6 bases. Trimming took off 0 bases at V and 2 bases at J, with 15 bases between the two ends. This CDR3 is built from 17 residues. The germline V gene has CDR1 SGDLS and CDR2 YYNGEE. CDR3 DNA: TGTGCCAGCAGCGTAGGTGCTCTGGGGGCAACTGGAAACACCATATATTTT. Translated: CASSVGALGATGNTIYF.

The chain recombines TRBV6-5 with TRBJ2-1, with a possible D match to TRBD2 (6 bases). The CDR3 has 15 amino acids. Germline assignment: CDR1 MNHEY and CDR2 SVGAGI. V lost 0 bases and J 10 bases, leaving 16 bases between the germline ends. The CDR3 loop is CASSYSPTRSSEQFF. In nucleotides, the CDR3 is TGTGCCAGCAGTTACTCCCCGACTAGATCTTCGGAGCAGTTCTTC.

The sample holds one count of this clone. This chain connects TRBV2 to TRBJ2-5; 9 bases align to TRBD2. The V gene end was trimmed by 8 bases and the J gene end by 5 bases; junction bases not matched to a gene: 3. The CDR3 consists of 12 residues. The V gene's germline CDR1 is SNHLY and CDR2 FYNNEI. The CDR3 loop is CASGLAGETQYF. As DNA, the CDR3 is TGTGCCAGCGGGCTAGCGGGGGAGACCCAGTACTTC.

CDR3 residues: CASSQNGAGSSYEQYF. In DNA, the CDR3 is TGTGCCAGCAGTCAGAATGGGGCGGGGAGCTCCTACGAGCAGTACTTC. The rearrangement links TRBV2 to TRBJ2-7, with D maybe TRBD2 (6 bases). CDR3 length: 16 amino acids. Between the trimmed V and J ends, which lost 5 bases and 0 bases, there was a span of 17 bases. The germline CDR1 and CDR2 sequences are SNHLY and FYNNEI.

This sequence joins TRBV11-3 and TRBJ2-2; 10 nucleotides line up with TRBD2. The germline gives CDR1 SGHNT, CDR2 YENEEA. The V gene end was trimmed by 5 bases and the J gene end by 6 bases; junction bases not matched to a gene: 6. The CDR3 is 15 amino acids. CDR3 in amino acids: CASSLSSGSPGELFF. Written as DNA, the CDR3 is TGTGCCAGCAGCCTCTCTAGCGGGAGCCCCGGGGAGCTGTTTTTT. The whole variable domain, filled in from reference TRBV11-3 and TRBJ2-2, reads EAGVVQSPRYKIIEKKQPVAFWCNPISGHNTLYWYLQNLGQGPELLIRYENEEAVDDSQLPKDRFSAERLKGVDSTLKIQPAELGDSAVYLCASSLSSGSPGELFFGEGSRLTVL.

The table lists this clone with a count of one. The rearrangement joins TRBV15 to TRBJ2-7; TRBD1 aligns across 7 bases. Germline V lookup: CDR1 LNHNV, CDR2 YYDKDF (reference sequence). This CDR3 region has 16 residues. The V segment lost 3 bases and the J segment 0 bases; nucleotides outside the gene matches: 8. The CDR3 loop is CATSRARQGSSYEQYF. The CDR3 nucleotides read TGTGCCACCAGCAGGGCGCGACAGGGATCCTCCTACGAGCAGTACTTC.

The CDR3 DNA sequence: TGTGCCATCAAAACAGCGGGAACGTCCTACGAGCAGTACTTC. It encodes CAIKTAGTSYEQYF. The chain links TRBV10-3 to TRBJ2-7, with TRBD2 matching over 7 bases. After removal of 7 bases from V and 1 base from J, the junction contained 7 bases not matched to a gene. The germline V gene has CDR1 ENHRY and CDR2 SYGVKD. The CDR3 is made up of 14 amino acids.

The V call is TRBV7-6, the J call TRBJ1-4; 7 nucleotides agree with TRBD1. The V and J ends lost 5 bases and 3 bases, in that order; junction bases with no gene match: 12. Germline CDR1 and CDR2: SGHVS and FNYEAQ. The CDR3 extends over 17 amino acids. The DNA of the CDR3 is TGTGCCAGCAGCCCAACGGGACAGTATTCTTCTAATGAAAAACTGTTTTTT. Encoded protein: CASSPTGQYSSNEKLFF.

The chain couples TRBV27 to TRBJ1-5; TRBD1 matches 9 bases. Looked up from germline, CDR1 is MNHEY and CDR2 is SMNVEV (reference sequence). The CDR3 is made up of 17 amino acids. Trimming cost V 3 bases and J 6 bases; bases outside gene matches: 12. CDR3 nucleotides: TGTGCCAGCAGTTTGGGGCCCAACAGGGGGCCGGCTCAGCCCCAGCATTTT. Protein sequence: CASSLGPNRGPAQPQHF.

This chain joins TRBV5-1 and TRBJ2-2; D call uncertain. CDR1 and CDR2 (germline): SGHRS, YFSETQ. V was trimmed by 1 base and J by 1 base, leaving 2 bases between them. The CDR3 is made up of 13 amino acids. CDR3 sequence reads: CASSLQNTGELFF. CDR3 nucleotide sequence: TGCGCCAGCAGCTTGCAGAACACCGGGGAGCTGTTTTTT.

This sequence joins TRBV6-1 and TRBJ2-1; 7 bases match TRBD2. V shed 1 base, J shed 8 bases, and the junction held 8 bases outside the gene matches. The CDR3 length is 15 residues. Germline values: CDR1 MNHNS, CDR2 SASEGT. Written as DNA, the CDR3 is TGTGCCAGCAGTGAAGGTGGCGGGAGCCCCCATGAGCAGTTCTTC. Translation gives CASSEGGGSPHEQFF.

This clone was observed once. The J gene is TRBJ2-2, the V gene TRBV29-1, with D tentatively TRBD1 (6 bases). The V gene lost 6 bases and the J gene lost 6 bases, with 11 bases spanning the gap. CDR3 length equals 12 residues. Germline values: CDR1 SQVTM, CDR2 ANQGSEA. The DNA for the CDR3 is TGCAGCGTCGGACAGCGAGCCGGGGAGCTGTTTTTT. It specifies CSVGQRAGELFF.

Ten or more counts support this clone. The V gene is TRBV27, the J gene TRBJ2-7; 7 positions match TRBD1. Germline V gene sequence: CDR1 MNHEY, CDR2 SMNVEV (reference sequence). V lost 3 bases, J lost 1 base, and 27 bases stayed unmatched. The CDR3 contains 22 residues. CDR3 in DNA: TGTGCCAGCAGTTTCCCGGACAGGAGCCTTTGGAGTCTTGCCAATTCTTCCTACGAGCAGTACTTC. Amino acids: CASSFPDRSLWSLANSSYEQYF.

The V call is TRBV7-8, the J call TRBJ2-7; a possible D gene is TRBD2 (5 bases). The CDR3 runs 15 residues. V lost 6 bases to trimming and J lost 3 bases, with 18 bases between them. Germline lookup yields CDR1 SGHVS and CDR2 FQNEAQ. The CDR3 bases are TGTGCCAGCAGACCAAGCCGCGGGCGCGACTACGAGCAGTACTTC. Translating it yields CASRPSRGRDYEQYF.

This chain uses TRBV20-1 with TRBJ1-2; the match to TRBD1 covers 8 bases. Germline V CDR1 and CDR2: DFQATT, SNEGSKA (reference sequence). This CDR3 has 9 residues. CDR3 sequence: CTLRTGNTF. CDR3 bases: TGCACCCTGAGGACAGGGAACACCTTC.

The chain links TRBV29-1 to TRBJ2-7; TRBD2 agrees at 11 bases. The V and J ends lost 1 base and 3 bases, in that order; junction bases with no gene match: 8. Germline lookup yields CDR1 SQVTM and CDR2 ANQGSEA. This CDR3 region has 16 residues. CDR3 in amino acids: CSVEGGTSGSYYEQYF. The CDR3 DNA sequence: TGCAGCGTTGAAGGAGGCACTAGCGGGAGCTACTACGAGCAGTACTTC.

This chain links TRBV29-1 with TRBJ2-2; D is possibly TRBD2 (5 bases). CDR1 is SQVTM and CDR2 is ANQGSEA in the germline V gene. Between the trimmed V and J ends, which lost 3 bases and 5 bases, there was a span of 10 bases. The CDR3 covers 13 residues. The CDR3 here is CSVELAATGELFF. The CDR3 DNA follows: TGCAGCGTTGAGCTAGCAGCGACCGGGGAGCTGTTTTTT.

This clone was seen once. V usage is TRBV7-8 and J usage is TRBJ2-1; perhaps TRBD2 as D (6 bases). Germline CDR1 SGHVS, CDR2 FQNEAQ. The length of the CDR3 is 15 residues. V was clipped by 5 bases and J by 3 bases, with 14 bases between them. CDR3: CASSRIAANYNEQFF. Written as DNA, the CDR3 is TGTGCCAGCAGCAGAATAGCGGCAAACTACAATGAGCAGTTCTTC. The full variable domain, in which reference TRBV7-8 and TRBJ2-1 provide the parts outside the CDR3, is GAGVSQSPRYKVAKRGQDVALRCDPISGHVSLFWYQQALGQGPEFLTYFQNEAQLDKSGLPSDRFFAERPEGSVSTLKIQRTQQEDSAVYLCASSRIAANYNEQFFGPGTRLTVL.

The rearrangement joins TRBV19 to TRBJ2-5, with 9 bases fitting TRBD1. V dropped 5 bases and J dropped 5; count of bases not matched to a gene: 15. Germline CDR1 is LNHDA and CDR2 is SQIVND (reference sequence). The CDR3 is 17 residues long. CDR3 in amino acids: CASSGGRQGVQVETQYF. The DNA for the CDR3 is TGTGCCAGTAGTGGCGGTCGACAGGGGGTCCAAGTGGAGACCCAGTACTTC.

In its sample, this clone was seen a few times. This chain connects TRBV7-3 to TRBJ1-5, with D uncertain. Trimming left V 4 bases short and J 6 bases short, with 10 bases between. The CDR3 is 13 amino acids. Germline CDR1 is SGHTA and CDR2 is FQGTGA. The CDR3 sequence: CASSSAYGQPQHF. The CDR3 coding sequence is TGTGCCAGCAGCTCCGCTTACGGTCAGCCCCAGCATTTT.

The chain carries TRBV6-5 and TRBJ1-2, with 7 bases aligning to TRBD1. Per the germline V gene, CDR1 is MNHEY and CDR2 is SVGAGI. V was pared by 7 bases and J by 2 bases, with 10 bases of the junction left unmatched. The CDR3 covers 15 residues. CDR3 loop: CASTHLRTGNYGYTF. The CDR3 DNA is TGTGCCAGCACCCACCTAAGGACAGGAAACTATGGCTACACCTTC.

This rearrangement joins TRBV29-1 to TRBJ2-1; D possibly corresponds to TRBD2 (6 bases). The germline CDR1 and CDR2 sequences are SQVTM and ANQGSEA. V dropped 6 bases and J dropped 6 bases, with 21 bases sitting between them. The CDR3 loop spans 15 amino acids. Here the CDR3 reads CSVNGRDWILNEQFF. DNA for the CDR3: TGCAGCGTCAATGGGCGGGACTGGATACTCAATGAGCAGTTCTTC.

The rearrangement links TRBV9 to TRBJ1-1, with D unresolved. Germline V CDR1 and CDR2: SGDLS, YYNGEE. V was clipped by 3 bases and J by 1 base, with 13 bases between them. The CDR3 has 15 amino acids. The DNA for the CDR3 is TGTGCCAGCAGCGGAGCCCAAATTAGGAACACTGAAGCTTTCTTT. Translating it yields CASSGAQIRNTEAFF.

The CDR3 reads CASSPPYGLGGASADTQYF. In DNA, the CDR3 is TGTGCCAGCAGCCCTCCTTACGGATTGGGGGGAGCAAGCGCAGATACGCAGTATTTT. J is TRBJ2-3 and V is TRBV7-2; tentative D call: TRBD2 (6 bases). The V end was cut by 5 bases, the J end by 4 bases, with 28 bases between. CDR3 length equals 19 residues. The germline gives CDR1 SGHTA, CDR2 FQGNSA.

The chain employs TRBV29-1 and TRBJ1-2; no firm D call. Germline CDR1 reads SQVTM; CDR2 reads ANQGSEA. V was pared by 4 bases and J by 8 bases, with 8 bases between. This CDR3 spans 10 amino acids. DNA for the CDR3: TGCAGCGTTGGTTCGAGCGGCTACACCTTC. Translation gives CSVGSSGYTF. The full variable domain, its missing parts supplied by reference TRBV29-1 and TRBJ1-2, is SAVISQKPSRDICQRGTSLTIQCQVDSQVTMMFWYRQQPGQSLTLIATANQGSEATYESGFVIDKFPISRPNLTFSTLTVSNMSPEDSSIYLCSVGSSGYTFGSGTRLTVV.

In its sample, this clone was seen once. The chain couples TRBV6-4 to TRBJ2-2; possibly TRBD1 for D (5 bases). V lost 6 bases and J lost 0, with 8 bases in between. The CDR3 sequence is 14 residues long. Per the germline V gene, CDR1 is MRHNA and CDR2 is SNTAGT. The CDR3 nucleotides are TGTGCCAGCAGACGACAGACGAACACCGGGGAGCTGTTTTTT. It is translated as CASRRQTNTGELFF.

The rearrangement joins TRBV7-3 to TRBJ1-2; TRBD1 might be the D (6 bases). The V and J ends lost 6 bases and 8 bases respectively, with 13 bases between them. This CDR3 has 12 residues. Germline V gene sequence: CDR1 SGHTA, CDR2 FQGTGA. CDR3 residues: CASSYRDGGYTF. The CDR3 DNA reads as TGTGCCAGCAGTTACAGGGATGGCGGCTACACCTTC. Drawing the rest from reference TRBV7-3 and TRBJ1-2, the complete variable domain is GAGVSQTPSNKVTEKGKYVELRCDPISGHTALYWYRQSLGQGPEFLIYFQGTGAADDSGLPNDRFFAVRPEGSVSTLKIQRTERGDSAVYLCASSYRDGGYTFGSGTRLTVV.

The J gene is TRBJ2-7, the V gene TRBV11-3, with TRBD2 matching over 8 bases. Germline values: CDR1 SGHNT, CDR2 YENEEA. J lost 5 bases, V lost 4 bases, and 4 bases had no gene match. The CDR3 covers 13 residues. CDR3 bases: TGTGCCAGCAGCTCAGCGGGAGAGGACGAGCAGTACTTC. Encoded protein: CASSSAGEDEQYF.